The rows below give T cell receptor beta chains drawn from one sample of a study of cytomegalovirus exposure and HLA in healthy donors. Data came from immunoSEQ multiplex PCR; TCRdb stores just in-frame clones and leaves some out. The data show tens of thousands of clones, 94% seen once. The source material was PBMCs. The receptors originated from a woman younger than 30 in good health and CMV-seronegative. Each CDR3 is given with its conserved first and last residue. D genes are given only for firm matches. Rows may omit the clone size; those that give it use once, few, many or a size class.

CDR3 DNA,CDR3 protein,clone size,J gene,D gene,V gene
TGCGCCAGCTCGTCCGGTAGCGGGAGAGGGGAGACCCAGTACTTC,CASSSGSGRGETQYF,.,TRBJ2-5,TRBD2,TRBV5-1
TGTGCCAGCAGCTTAGGTCTAGTTAAAACAGATACGCAGTATTTT,CASSLGLVKTDTQYF,.,TRBJ2-3,.,TRBV7-2
TGTGCCAGTAGTATTGGCTCCGGACAGGGCAGCTCCTATAATTCACCCCTCCACTTT,CASSIGSGQGSSYNSPLHF,.,TRBJ1-6,TRBD1,TRBV19
TGCGCCAGCAGCTTGGTAGTCTTCGGTGGCTACACCTTC,CASSLVVFGGYTF,.,TRBJ1-2,.,TRBV5-1
TGTGCCAGCGAAAGGGTACAGGGGGCGTTTAACACTGAAGCTTTCTTT,CASERVQGAFNTEAFF,once,TRBJ1-1,TRBD1,TRBV28
TGTGCCAGCAGCTCAAACCAGGGAGGGAGAGAGACCCAGTACTTC,CASSSNQGGRETQYF,once,TRBJ2-5,TRBD2,TRBV7-2
TGTGCTAGTGCCCTTAGGCTAGCGGGGGTATCAGAGACCCAGTACTTC,CASALRLAGVSETQYF,.,TRBJ2-5,TRBD2,TRBV12-5
TGCGCCAGCAGCCAGGTGCAGGGGGTGGGCGGGGAGCTGTTTTTT,CASSQVQGVGGELFF,.,TRBJ2-2,TRBD1,TRBV4-1
TGCAGCGTAATGACAGGGGATGTTGGGACCCAGTACTTC,CSVMTGDVGTQYF,many,TRBJ2-5,TRBD1,TRBV29-1
TGTGCCAGCAGTGAAGGTAGCGGCGACACAGATACGCAGTATTTT,CASSEGSGDTDTQYF,few,TRBJ2-3,.,TRBV6-1
TGTGCCAGCAGGGACCCCGGGGGGCCGAGCACAGATACGCAGTATTTT,CASRDPGGPSTDTQYF,.,TRBJ2-3,.,TRBV11-3
TGTGCCTGGAGTGCCAGTCCCGCAGATACGCAGTATTTT,CAWSASPADTQYF,.,TRBJ2-3,.,TRBV30
TGTGCCTGGAGTTACACCCCCTACGAGCAGTACTTC,CAWSYTPYEQYF,few,TRBJ2-7,.,TRBV30
TGTGCCAGCAGCTTAGAACGCGCTGGAAACACCATATATTTT,CASSLERAGNTIYF,once,TRBJ1-3,.,TRBV11-2
TGTGCCAGCAGCCTACAGGGGGTAGTGGAGACCCAGTACTTC,CASSLQGVVETQYF,.,TRBJ2-5,TRBD1,TRBV28
TGTGCCAGCAGAAGACTAGCGGGAGGGCACTTGAATGAGCAGTTCTTC,CASRRLAGGHLNEQFF,.,TRBJ2-1,TRBD2,TRBV2
TGTGCCAGCAGTCAGGCAGGGTCAGCTTTCTTT,CASSQAGSAFF,.,TRBJ1-1,.,TRBV6-1
TGTGCCAGCAGCTTCGTGGACATTTCGGGGGAGTTCTTC,CASSFVDISGEFF,.,TRBJ2-1,.,TRBV5-6
TGTGCAAGTCGCTTACGAACGGGGGGGGGCGACGGCTACACCTTC,CASRLRTGGGDGYTF,once,TRBJ1-2,.,TRBV12-2
TGTGCCACCAGCAGAGTGTCTGGGGAGCTGTTTTTT,CATSRVSGELFF,once,TRBJ2-2,.,TRBV15
TGTGCCAGCAGCGTTTATAACACCGGGGAGCTGTTTTTT,CASSVYNTGELFF,.,TRBJ2-2,.,TRBV9
TGTGCAAGTCGCTTAGAGCGGAGCAGCCATGGTAATGAGCAGTTCTTC,CASRLERSSHGNEQFF,.,TRBJ2-1,.,TRBV12-2
TGTGCCAGTCGCGGGGTTGGGAAAGATGAGCAGTTCTTC,CASRGVGKDEQFF,.,TRBJ2-1,.,TRBV19
TGTGCCAGCAGCTTTAGCGGGGGCGGGTACAATGAGCAGTTCTTC,CASSFSGGGYNEQFF,.,TRBJ2-1,TRBD2,TRBV7-2
TGCGCCAGCAGCTTGGTCCTAAGTAAACTAGAACGCACTGAAGCTTTCTTT,CASSLVLSKLERTEAFF,.,TRBJ1-1,.,TRBV5-1
TGCGCCAGCAGCAGCCGGGACAGGGCGAACACTGAAGCTTTCTTT,CASSSRDRANTEAFF,.,TRBJ1-1,TRBD1,TRBV4-3
TGCGCCAGCAGCCTGAGTGCAGGGTCTGGCGAAAAACTGTTTTTT,CASSLSAGSGEKLFF,.,TRBJ1-4,.,TRBV5-1
TGTGCCAGCAGTTTAGGGGGCCCTAAGTACGAGCAGTACTTC,CASSLGGPKYEQYF,.,TRBJ2-7,.,TRBV27
TGCGCCAGCAGCTTGGGTCCGGGACAGGGGTCGAGCGAGCAGTACTTC,CASSLGPGQGSSEQYF,.,TRBJ2-7,TRBD1,TRBV5-1
TGTGCCAGCAGTGAAACGGGAGGGGGCCCGGGGTATGAGCAGTTCTTC,CASSETGGGPGYEQFF,once,TRBJ2-1,.,TRBV6-1
TGTGCCAGCAGCGGACAGGGGGACACTGAAGCTTTCTTT,CASSGQGDTEAFF,.,TRBJ1-1,TRBD1,TRBV11-3
TGTGCTAGTGGTTTGCCCGGCGGGAAAGAAGCTTTCTTT,CASGLPGGKEAFF,.,TRBJ1-1,.,TRBV12-5
TGTGCCAGCAGTTTATCTTGGAGAGCTCGACCTGAAGCTTTCTTT,CASSLSWRARPEAFF,.,TRBJ1-1,.,TRBV27
TGTGCCAGCAGCTCGGGTGCAGATACGCAGTATTTT,CASSSGADTQYF,.,TRBJ2-3,.,TRBV11-2
TGTGCCAGCAGCTTCGTGACTAGCAGAACTTACACAGATACGCAGTATTTT,CASSFVTSRTYTDTQYF,.,TRBJ2-3,TRBD2,TRBV7-8
TGTGCCAGCAGCTTAAACATCTACACTGAAGCTTTCTTT,CASSLNIYTEAFF,.,TRBJ1-1,.,TRBV7-3
TGTGCCAGCAGCAGACTAGCGGGGGGCCGGGCCTACGAGCAGTACTTC,CASSRLAGGRAYEQYF,.,TRBJ2-7,TRBD2,TRBV5-6
TGTGCCTCCGGGGGGGCCGGGAATGAGCAGTTCTTC,CASGGAGNEQFF,.,TRBJ2-1,TRBD2,TRBV10-3
TGTGCCAGTAGTATAGGGACAGGGATTAACGAGCAGTACTTC,CASSIGTGINEQYF,.,TRBJ2-7,TRBD1,TRBV19
TGTGCCAGCAGCTTAGGAAGACTAGCGGGAGTCGACGAGACCCAGTACTTC,CASSLGRLAGVDETQYF,.,TRBJ2-5,TRBD2,TRBV7-8
TGTGCCAGCACCCAGAGTTCAGGGGACTCCTACAATGAGCAGTTCTTC,CASTQSSGDSYNEQFF,.,TRBJ2-1,.,TRBV7-2
TGTGCCGCCCGGCGAGGGGGCACCACTGAAGCTTTCTTT,CAARRGGTTEAFF,.,TRBJ1-1,TRBD1,TRBV19
TGTGCCAGCAGCTTAGCTTCCGGTATTGGCTACACCTTC,CASSLASGIGYTF,.,TRBJ1-2,.,TRBV7-2
TGTGCCTGGAGTGTTTCTCGGGGCACTGAAGCTTTCTTT,CAWSVSRGTEAFF,once,TRBJ1-1,.,TRBV30
TGTGCCAGCAGCTTGACGCCCCTTAGCGGGAGGGCCTCCTACGAGCAGTACTTC,CASSLTPLSGRASYEQYF,.,TRBJ2-7,TRBD2,TRBV5-5
TGTGCCAGCAGCACTAGCGGGGACGGGTACGAGCAGTACTTC,CASSTSGDGYEQYF,.,TRBJ2-7,TRBD2,TRBV9
TGTGCCATCAGTGGACAGGGGGAAGAGACCCAGTACTTC,CAISGQGEETQYF,once,TRBJ2-5,TRBD1,TRBV10-3
TGCGCCAGCACCCTGGGGTCTAGCGGGAGGACAGATACGCAGTATTTT,CASTLGSSGRTDTQYF,.,TRBJ2-3,TRBD2,TRBV5-1
TGCGCCAGCAGCCGCGGGGGGAGCTCCTACAATGAGCAGTTCTTC,CASSRGGSSYNEQFF,.,TRBJ2-1,TRBD2,TRBV4-1